This TCR beta chain originates from a study of OX40 agonist ivuxolimab in advanced cancers. Here immunoSEQ multiplex PCR was the method, and the copy in TCRdb shows in-frame clones only, minus some. The sample carries approximately 70,000 clones, around 80% recorded once. CDR1 is SGHAT, CDR2 FQNNGV, per germline. V lost 5 bases to trimming and J lost 1 base, with 8 bases between them. This CDR3 has 13 residues. The receptor's source is an adult with an advanced solid tumor such as melanoma, head and neck, liver or kidney cancer. Sample: CD4+ or CD8+ T cells sorted from blood, taken in a trial of the OX40 agonist ivuxolimab. This chain links TRBV11-2 with TRBJ2-5; D might be TRBD2 (6 bases). In DNA form, the CDR3 reads TGTGCCAGCAGCCGGGACTTCCAAGAGACCCAGTACTTC. Translation: CASSRDFQETQYF.